The 5 T cell receptor beta chains below all came from one sample that was sequenced in a study of preoperative IRX-2 immunotherapy in early breast cancer. Using immunoSEQ multiplex PCR, the repertoire was profiled, and TCRdb retains in-frame clones only, with some absent. The repertoire includes approximately 96,000 clones, more than 80% of them detected once, and about 2.1% sits in the top ten. The treatment here: preoperative locoregional IRX-2 cytokine immunotherapy. Sequencing was performed on tumor tissue, taken after IRX-2 immunotherapy. The receptors were gathered from a human donor with breast cancer.

V is TRBV19 and J is TRBJ2-6; D is possibly TRBD1 (6 bases). The germline gives CDR1 LNHDA, CDR2 SQIVND (reference sequence). V dropped 5 bases and J dropped 2 bases, with 13 bases sitting between them. This CDR3 is 16 amino acids long. The chain's CDR3 is CASSGRTGTGANVLTF. In DNA, the CDR3 is TGTGCCAGTAGTGGGCGAACAGGGACTGGGGCCAACGTCCTGACTTTC.

The CDR3 sequence: CASSAGPNTYTEAFF. In DNA, the CDR3 is TGTGCCAGTAGTGCAGGACCTAATACTTACACTGAAGCTTTCTTT. V usage is TRBV19 and J usage is TRBJ1-1; D not resolved. The germline V and J ends were trimmed by 5 bases and 3 bases, with 16 bases remaining between them. This CDR3 is built from 15 residues. The germline V gene has CDR1 LNHDA and CDR2 SQIVND (reference sequence).

The chain carries TRBV5-1 and TRBJ1-1; tentatively, D is TRBD1 (6 bases). Trimming left V 5 bases short and J 1 base short, with 24 bases between. The CDR3 is made up of 18 amino acids. The germline V gene encodes CDR1 SGHRS and CDR2 YFSETQ. The CDR3 nucleotides are TGCGCCAGCAGACTGAACGCAGGGGCTGGGTTTGGGAACACTGAAGCTTTCTTT. It encodes CASRLNAGAGFGNTEAFF.

V usage is TRBV6-8 and J usage is TRBJ2-3; a possible D gene is TRBD1 (7 bases). The ends were cut back, 5 bases at V and 4 bases at J, with 19 bases in the middle. The CDR3 spans 16 residues. Germline lookup yields CDR1 MNHGY and CDR2 SAAAGT. The CDR3 is CASSGRDSSVADTQYF. Written as DNA, the CDR3 is TGTGCCAGCAGTGGGCGGGACAGTTCCGTTGCAGATACGCAGTATTTT.

The chain's CDR3 is CASSFGDRPTGELFF. For the CDR3, the DNA is TGTGCCAGCAGTTTTGGGGACAGACCCACCGGGGAGCTGTTTTTT. The rearrangement joins TRBV28 to TRBJ2-2, with 7 bases that match TRBD1. The CDR3 length is 15 residues. CDR1 and CDR2 from the germline V gene are MDHEN and SYDVKM. The trim removed 3 bases at V and 4 bases at J, leaving 5 bases unmatched. Drawing the rest from reference TRBV28 and TRBJ2-2, the complete variable domain is DVKVTQSSRYLVKRTGEKVFLECVQDMDHENMFWYRQDPGLGLRLIYFSYDVKMKEKGDIPEGYSVSREKKERFSLILESASTNQTSMYLCASSFGDRPTGELFFGEGSRLTVL.